This T cell receptor (beta chain) was identified in a study of T cells in Graves' hyperthyroidism and ophthalmopathy. The V gene's germline CDR1 is SEHNR and CDR2 FQNEAQ (reference sequence). The CDR3 sequence is 14 residues long. RNA transcripts gave rise to amplified TCR beta CDR3 regions. First-round RT-PCR with HTBI primers amplified the TCR CDR3 region. TCRdb re-called the multiplex PCR reads with MiXCR, one entry per CDR3 protein. The data contain 94,000 or so distinct CDR3 sequences, roughly 49% of them singletons. This clonotype was counted many times. This may come from a read error, since a much larger clone is one base off.

The chain links TRBV7-9 to TRBJ1-1; a possible D gene is TRBD1 (6 bases). The sequence came from a woman in her thirties or forties with Graves' hyperthyroidism. The material sequenced was blood. CDR3 sequence: CASSSARGNTGAFF. CDR3 DNA sequence: TGTGCCAGCAGCTCTGCGAGGGGGAACACTGGAGCTTTCTTT.